Listed below are T cell receptor beta chains from one sample, sequenced in a study of T-cell reconstitution after alpha-beta-depleted transplantation in children. TCRdb used MiXCR to reprocess the PCR reads, holding one entry per CDR3 protein. The data show 200,000 to 250,000 distinct CDR3 sequences, around 9.5% seen once. Sequenced material: PBMCs from the stem cell graft donor, taken from the stem cell graft. These receptors were collected from a human donor who donated a stem cell graft to a child with acute lymphoblastic leukemia. The CDR3 runs from the conserved cysteine through the conserved F or W. A D gene is named only where the DNA matches it firmly. A clone size is listed for some rows: how often the clone was seen (once, few, many), or a class if it is expanded.

J	size	D	V	DNA	CDR3
TRBJ2-1	many	TRBD1	TRBV5-5	TGTGCCAGCAGCTTGGAGGGTATGACAGGGTTTGGCTACAATGAGCAGTTCTTC	CASSLEGMTGFGYNEQFF
TRBJ2-7	-	TRBD1	TRBV5-1	TGCGCCAGCAGCAACGGACAGGGTTCAGACGAGCAGTACTTC	CASSNGQGSDEQYF
TRBJ1-6	-	-	TRBV6-4	TGTGCCAGCAGTTCCGAGGGGAATAATTCACCCCTCCACTTT	CASSSEGNNSPLHF
TRBJ2-7	-	TRBD1	TRBV7-9	TGTGCCAGCAGCCTAGAGGGACAGGGGTCGACGGAGCAGTACTTC	CASSLEGQGSTEQYF
TRBJ2-5	few	TRBD2	TRBV5-1	TGCGCCAGCAGCTTTCTAGCGGGGGGGCTTGAGACCCAGTACTTC	CASSFLAGGLETQYF
TRBJ1-6	-	-	TRBV19	TGTGCCAGTAGTATGACCGCTCCCTTTGTCCTCCACTTT	CASSMTAPFVLHF
TRBJ2-7	-	TRBD2	TRBV12-3/TRBV12-4	TGTGCCAGCCGAAGCGGGGGGGCATACGAGCAGTACTTC	CASRSGGAYEQYF
TRBJ2-3	few	TRBD2	TRBV3-1	TGTGCCAGCAGCCAAGTCCCGGGGGGGCGGGCAGATACGCAGTATTTT	CASSQVPGGRADTQYF
TRBJ2-7	many	-	TRBV4-1	TGCGCCAGCAGCCAAGAGGAGGGTAGCGTAACCTACGAGCAGTACTTC	CASSQEEGSVTYEQYF
TRBJ2-3	few	-	TRBV29-1	TGCAGCGTTCAAGGGTCGGGCACAGATACGCAGTATTTT	CSVQGSGTDTQYF
TRBJ2-1	many	TRBD2	TRBV6-2/TRBV6-3	TGTGCCAGCAGGTCCCCATCCCTAGCGGGGGGCTCCTACAATGAGCAGTTCTTC	CASRSPSLAGGSYNEQFF
TRBJ2-7	few	TRBD2	TRBV5-1	TGCGCCAGCGGCCGGGGGGACTCCTACGAGCAGTACTTC	CASGRGDSYEQYF
TRBJ1-1	-	TRBD1	TRBV20-1	TGCAGTGCTGGGAACCGACAGGGGTTGAACACTGAAGCTTTCTTT	CSAGNRQGLNTEAFF
TRBJ1-3	many	-	TRBV4-1	TGCGCCAGCAGCCGGACATCTACGCCGGACACCATATATTTT	CASSRTSTPDTIYF